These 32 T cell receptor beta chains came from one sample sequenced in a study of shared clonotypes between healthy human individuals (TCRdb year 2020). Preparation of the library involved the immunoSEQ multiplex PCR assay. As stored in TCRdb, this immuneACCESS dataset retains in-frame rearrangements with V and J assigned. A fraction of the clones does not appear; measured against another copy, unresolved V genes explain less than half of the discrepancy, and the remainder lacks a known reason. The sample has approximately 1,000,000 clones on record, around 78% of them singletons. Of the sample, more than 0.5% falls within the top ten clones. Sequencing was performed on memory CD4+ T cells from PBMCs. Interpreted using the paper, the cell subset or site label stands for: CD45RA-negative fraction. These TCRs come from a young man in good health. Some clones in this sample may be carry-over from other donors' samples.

The CDR3 bases are TGTGCCAGCAGCGCCAGAGAAGAGACCCAGTACTTC. This encodes CASSAREETQYF. The J gene is TRBJ2-5, the V gene TRBV9; D is unclear. CDR3 length equals 12 residues. From germline, CDR1 is SGDLS and CDR2 YYNGEE. V was clipped by 3 bases and J by 3 bases, with 6 bases between them.

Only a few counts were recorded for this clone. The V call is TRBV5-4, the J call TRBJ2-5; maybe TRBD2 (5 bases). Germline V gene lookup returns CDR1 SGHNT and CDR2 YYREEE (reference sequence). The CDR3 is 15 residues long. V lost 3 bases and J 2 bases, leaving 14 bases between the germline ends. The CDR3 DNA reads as TGTGCCAGCAGCTCGGTGTGGGCGGGTCAAGAGACCCAGTACTTC. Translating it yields CASSSVWAGQETQYF.

CDR3 sequence reads: CASSMGRSTDTQYF. CDR3 coding DNA: TGTGCCAGTAGTATGGGGAGGAGCACAGATACGCAGTATTTT. The chain recombines TRBV19 with TRBJ2-3; D might be TRBD2 (6 bases). Germline assignment: CDR1 LNHDA and CDR2 SQIVND (reference sequence). The CDR3 runs to 14 residues. V lost 3 bases to trimming and J lost 0 bases, with 7 bases between them.

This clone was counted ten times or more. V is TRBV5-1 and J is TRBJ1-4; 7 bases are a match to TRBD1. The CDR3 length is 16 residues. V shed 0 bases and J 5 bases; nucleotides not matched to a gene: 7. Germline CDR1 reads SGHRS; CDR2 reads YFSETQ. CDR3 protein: CASSLAPGQLNEKLFF. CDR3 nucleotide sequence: TGCGCCAGCAGCTTGGCGCCGGGACAGCTAAATGAAAAACTGTTTTTT.

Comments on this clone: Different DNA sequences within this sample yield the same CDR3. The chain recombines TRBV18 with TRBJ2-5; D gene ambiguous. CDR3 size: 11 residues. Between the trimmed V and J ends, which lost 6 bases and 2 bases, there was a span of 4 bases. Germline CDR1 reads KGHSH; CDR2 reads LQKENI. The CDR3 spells CASSPQETQYF. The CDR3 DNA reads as TGTGCCAGCTCTCCGCAAGAGACCCAGTACTTC. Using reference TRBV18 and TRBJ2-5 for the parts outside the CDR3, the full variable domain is NAGVMQNPRHLVRRRGQEARLRCSPMKGHSHVYWYRQLPEEGLKFMVYLQKENIIDESGMPKERFSAEFPKEGPSILRIQQVVRGDSAAYFCASSPQETQYFGPGTRLLVL.

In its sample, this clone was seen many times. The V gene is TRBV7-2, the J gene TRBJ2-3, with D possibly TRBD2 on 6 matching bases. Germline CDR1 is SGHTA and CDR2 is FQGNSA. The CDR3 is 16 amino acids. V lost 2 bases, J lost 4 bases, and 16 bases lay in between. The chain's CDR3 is CASSLREGREADTQYF. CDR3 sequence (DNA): TGTGCCAGCAGCTTACGGGAAGGCAGGGAGGCAGATACGCAGTATTTT.

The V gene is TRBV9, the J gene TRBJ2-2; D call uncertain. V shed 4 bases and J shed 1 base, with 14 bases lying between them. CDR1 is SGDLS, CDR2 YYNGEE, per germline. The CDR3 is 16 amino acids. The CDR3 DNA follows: TGTGCCAGCAGCCCGCGTGGGGATAAGAACACCGGGGAGCTGTTTTTT. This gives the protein CASSPRGDKNTGELFF. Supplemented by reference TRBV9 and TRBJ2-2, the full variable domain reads DSGVTQTPKHLITATGQRVTLRCSPRSGDLSVYWYQQSLDQGLQFLIQYYNGEERAKGNILERFSAQQFPDLHSELNLSSLELGDSALYFCASSPRGDKNTGELFFGEGSRLTVL.

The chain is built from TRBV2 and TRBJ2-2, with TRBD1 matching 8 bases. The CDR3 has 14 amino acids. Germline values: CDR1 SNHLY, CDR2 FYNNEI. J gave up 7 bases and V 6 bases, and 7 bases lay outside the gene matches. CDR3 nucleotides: TGTGCCAGCAGGGACAGGGAGGTGAGCGGGGAGCTGTTTTTT. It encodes CASRDREVSGELFF.

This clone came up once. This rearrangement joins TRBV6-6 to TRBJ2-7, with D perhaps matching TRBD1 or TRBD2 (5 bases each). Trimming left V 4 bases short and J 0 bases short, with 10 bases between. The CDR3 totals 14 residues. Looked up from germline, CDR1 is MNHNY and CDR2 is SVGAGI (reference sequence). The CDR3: CASSSGTASYEQYF. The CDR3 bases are TGTGCCAGCAGTTCCGGGACGGCCTCCTACGAGCAGTACTTC.

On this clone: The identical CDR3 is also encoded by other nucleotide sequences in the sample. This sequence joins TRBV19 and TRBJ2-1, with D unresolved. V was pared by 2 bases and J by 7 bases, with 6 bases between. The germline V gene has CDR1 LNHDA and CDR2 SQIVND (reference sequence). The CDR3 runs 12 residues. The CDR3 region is CASSIPKNEQFF. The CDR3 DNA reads TGTGCCAGTAGTATACCAAAGAATGAGCAGTTCTTC.

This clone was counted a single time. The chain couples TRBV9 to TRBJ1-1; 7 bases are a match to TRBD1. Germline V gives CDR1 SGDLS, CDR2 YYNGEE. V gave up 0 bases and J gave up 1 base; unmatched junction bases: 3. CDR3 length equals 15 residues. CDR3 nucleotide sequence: TGTGCCAGCAGCGTAGAGGACAGGCCGAACACTGAAGCTTTCTTT. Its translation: CASSVEDRPNTEAFF.

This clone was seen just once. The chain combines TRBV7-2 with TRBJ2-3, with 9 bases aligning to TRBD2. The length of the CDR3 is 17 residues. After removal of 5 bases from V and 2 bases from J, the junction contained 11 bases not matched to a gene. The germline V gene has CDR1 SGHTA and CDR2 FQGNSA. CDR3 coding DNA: TGTGCCAGCAGCCTACTGGGCGGGAGGGCCCTCACAGATACGCAGTATTTT. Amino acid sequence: CASSLLGGRALTDTQYF.

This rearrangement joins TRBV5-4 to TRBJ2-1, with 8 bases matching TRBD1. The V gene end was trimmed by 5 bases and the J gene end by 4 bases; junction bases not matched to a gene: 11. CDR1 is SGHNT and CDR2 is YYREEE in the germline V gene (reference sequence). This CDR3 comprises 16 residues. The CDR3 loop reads CASRGETGAPYNEQFF. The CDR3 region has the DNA TGTGCCAGCAGGGGGGAGACAGGGGCTCCATACAATGAGCAGTTCTTC.

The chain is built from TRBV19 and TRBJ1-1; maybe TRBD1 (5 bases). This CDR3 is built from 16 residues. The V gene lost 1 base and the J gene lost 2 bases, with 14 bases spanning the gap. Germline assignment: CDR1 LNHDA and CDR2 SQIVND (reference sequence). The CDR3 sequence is CASSIGPRGLNTEAFF. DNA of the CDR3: TGTGCCAGTAGTATAGGCCCTAGGGGACTTAACACTGAAGCTTTCTTT.

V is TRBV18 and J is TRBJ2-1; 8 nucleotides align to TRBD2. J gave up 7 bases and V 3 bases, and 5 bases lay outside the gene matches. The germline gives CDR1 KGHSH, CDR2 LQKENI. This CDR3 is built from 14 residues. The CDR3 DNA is TGTGCCAGCTCACCGGGACTAGAAGTTAATGAGCAGTTCTTC. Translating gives CASSPGLEVNEQFF.

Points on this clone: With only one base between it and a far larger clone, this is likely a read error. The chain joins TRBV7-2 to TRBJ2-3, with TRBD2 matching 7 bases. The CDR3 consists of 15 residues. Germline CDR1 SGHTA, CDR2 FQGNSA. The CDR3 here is CVSREGRELTDTQYF. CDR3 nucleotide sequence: TGTGTCAGCCGCGAGGGGCGGGAGCTCACAGATACGCAGTATTTT.

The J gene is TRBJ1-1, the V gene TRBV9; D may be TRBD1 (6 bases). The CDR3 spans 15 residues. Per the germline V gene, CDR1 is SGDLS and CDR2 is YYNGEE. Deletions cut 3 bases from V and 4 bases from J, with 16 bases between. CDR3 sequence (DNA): TGTGCCAGCAGCGAGGAGGGACGAGGGGGCACTGAAGCTTTCTTT. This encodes CASSEEGRGGTEAFF.

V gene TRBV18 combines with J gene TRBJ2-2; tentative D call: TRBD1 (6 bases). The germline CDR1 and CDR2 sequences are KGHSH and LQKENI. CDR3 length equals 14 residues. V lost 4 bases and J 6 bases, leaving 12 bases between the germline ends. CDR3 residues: CASSRQGGSGELFF. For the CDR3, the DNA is TGTGCCAGCTCACGACAAGGGGGATCCGGGGAGCTGTTTTTT.

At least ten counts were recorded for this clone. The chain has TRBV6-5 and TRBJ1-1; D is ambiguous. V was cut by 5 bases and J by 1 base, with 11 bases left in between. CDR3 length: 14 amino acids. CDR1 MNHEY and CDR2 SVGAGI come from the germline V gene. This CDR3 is CASSPPSRNTEAFF. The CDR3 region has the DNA TGTGCCAGCAGTCCCCCTTCACGGAACACTGAAGCTTTCTTT.

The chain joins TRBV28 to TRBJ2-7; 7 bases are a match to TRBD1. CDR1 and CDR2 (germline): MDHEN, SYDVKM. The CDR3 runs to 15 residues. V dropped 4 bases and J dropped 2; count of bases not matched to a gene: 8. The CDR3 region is CASSSTGIVPYEQYF. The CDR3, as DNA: TGTGCCAGCAGTTCGACAGGGATCGTCCCCTACGAGCAGTACTTC.

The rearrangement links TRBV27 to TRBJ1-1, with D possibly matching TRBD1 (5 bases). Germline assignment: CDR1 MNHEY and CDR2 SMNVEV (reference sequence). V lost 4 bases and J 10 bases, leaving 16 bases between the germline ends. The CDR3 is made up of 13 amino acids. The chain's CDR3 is CASSSTAGEVAFF. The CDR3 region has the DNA TGTGCCAGCAGTTCGACAGCCGGGGAGGTAGCTTTCTTT.

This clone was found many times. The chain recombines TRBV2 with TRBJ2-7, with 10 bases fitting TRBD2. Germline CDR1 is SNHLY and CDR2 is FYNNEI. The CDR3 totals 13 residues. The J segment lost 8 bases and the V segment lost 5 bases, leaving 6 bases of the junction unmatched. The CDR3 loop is CASSPSGRVKQYF. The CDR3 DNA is TGTGCCAGCAGTCCTAGCGGGAGAGTAAAGCAGTACTTC.

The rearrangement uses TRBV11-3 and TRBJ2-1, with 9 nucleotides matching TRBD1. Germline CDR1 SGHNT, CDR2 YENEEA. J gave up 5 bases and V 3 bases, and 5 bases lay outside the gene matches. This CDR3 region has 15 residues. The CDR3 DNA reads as TGTGCCAGCAGCTTGGGACAGGGAGCACACAATGAGCAGTTCTTC. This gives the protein CASSLGQGAHNEQFF.

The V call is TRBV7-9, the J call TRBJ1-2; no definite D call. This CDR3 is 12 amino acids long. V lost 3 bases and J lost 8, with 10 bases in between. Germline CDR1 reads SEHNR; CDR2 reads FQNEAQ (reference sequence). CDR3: CASSFGAGGYTF. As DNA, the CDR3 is TGTGCCAGCAGCTTCGGTGCAGGCGGCTACACCTTC.

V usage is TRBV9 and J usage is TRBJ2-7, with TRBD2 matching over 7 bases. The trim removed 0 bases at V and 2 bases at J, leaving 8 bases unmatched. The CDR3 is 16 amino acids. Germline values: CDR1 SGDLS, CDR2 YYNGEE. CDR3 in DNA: TGTGCCAGCAGCGTAGATGGTCGACGGGGGGCCTACGAGCAGTACTTC. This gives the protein CASSVDGRRGAYEQYF.

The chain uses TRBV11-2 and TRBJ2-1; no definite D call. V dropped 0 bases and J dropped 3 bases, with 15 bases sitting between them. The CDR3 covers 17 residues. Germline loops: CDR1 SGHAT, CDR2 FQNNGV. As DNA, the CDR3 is TGTGCCAGCAGCTTAGACTGGACCACCCTCGGCTACAATGAGCAGTTCTTC. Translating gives CASSLDWTTLGYNEQFF. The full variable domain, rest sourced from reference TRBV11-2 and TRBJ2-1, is EAGVAQSPRYKIIEKRQSVAFWCNPISGHATLYWYQQILGQGPKLLIQFQNNGVVDDSQLPKDRFSAERLKGVDSTLKIQPAKLEDSAVYLCASSLDWTTLGYNEQFFGPGTRLTVL.

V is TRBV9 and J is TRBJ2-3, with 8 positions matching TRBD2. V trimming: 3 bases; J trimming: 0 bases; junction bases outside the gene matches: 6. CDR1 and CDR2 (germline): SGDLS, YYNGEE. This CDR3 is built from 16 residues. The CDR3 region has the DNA TGTGCCAGCAGCGACGCTAGCGGGTCAAGCACAGATACGCAGTATTTT. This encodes CASSDASGSSTDTQYF.

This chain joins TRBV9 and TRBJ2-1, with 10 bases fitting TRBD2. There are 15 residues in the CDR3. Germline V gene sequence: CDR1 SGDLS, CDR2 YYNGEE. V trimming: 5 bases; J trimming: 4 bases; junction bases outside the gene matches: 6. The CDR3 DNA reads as TGTGCCAGCAGTCGCACTAGCGGGAATTACAATGAGCAGTTCTTC. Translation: CASSRTSGNYNEQFF.

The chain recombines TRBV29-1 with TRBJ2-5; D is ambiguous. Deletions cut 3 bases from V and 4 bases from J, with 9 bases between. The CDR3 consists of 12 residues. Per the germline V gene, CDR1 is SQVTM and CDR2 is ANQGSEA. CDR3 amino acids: CSVDSPGETQYF. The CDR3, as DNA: TGCAGCGTTGACTCCCCGGGAGAGACCCAGTACTTC.

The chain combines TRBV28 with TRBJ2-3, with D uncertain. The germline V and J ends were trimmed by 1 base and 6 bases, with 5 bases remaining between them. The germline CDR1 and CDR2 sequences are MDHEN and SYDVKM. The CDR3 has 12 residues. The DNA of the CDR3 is TGTGCCAGCAGTTTATTGGGTGATACGCAGTATTTT. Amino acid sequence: CASSLLGDTQYF.

The CDR3 coding sequence is TGTGCCAGCAGCTTAATGGGACAGGCCAACAATGAGCAGTTCTTC. Protein sequence: CASSLMGQANNEQFF. J is TRBJ2-1 and V is TRBV7-2; 8 bases align to TRBD1. V shed 2 bases and J 5 bases; nucleotides not matched to a gene: 5. CDR1 and CDR2 from the germline V gene are SGHTA and FQGNSA. This CDR3 region has 15 residues.

CDR3 in DNA: TGCGCCAGCAGCAGTCGGACAGAGGGCTATGGCTACACCTTC. Translating it yields CASSSRTEGYGYTF. The chain carries TRBV4-1 and TRBJ1-2, with D perhaps TRBD1 (6 bases). This CDR3 has 14 residues. V lost 5 bases and J 4 bases, leaving 14 bases between the germline ends. The germline V gene has CDR1 MGHRA and CDR2 YSYEKL.